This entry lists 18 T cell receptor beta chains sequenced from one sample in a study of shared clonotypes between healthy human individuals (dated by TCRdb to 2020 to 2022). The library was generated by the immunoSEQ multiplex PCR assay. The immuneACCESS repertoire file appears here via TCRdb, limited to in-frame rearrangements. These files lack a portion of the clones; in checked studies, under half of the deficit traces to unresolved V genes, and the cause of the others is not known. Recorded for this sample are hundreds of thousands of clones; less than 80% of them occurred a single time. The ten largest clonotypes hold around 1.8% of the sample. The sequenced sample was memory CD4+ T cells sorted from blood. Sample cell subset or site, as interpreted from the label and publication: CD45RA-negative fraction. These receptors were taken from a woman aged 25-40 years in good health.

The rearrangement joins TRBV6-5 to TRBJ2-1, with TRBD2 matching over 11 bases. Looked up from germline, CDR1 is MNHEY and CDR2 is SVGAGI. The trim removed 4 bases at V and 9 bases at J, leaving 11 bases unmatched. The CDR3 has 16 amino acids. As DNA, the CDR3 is TGTGCCAGCAGTTCGCCCCTCCTAGCGGGAGGAAGTGAGCAGTTCTTC. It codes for CASSSPLLAGGSEQFF.

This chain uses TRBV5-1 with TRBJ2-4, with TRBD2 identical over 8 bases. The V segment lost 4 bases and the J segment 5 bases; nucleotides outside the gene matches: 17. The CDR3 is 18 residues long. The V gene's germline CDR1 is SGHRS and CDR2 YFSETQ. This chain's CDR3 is CASSRRGRGRILENIQYF. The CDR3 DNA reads TGCGCCAGCAGCCGCCGGGGGCGCGGGAGGATCCTGGAAAACATTCAGTACTTC.

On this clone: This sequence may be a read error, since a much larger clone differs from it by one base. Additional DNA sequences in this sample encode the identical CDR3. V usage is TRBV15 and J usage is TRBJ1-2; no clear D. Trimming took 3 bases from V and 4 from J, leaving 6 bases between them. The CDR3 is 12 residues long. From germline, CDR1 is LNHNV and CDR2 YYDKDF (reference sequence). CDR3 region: CATSRDLYGYTF. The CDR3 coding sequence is TGTGCCACCAGCAGGGACCTCTATGGCTACACCTTC.

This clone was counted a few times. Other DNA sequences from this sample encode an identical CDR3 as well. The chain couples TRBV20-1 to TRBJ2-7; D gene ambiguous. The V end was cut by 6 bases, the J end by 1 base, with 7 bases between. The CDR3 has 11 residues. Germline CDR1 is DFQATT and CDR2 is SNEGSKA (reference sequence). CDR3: CSARDSYEQYF. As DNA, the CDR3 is TGCAGTGCCCGTGATTCCTACGAGCAGTACTTC.

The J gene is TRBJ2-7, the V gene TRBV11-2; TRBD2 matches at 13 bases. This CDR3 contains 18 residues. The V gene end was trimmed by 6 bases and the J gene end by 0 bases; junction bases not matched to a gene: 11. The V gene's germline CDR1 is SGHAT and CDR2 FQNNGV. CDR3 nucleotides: TGTGCCAGCAGGGATCCGGGACTAGCGGGATCCTTCTCCTACGAGCAGTACTTC. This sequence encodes CASRDPGLAGSFSYEQYF.

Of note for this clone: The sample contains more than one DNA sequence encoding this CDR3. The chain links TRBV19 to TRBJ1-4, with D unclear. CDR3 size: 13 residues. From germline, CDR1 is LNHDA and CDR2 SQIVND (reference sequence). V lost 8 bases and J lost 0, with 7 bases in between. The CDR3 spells CASSSATNEKLFF. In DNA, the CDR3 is TGTGCCAGTTCTTCTGCAACTAATGAAAAACTGTTTTTT. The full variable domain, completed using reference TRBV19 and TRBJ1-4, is DGGITQSPKYLFRKEGQNVTLSCEQNLNHDAMYWYRQDPGQGLRLIYYSQIVNDFQKGDIAEGYSVSREKKESFPLTVTSAQKNPTAFYLCASSSATNEKLFFGSGTQLSVL.

CDR3 in DNA: TGCGCCAGCAGCGCCGGGACAGGGGGATTGCAGTACTTC. Translation gives CASSAGTGGLQYF. The rearrangement uses TRBV5-1 and TRBJ2-7; TRBD1 agrees at 11 bases. The junction had 6 bases not matched to a gene; V was cut back by 4 bases and J by 9 bases. Germline V gene data show CDR1 as SGHRS and CDR2 as YFSETQ. This CDR3 is built from 13 residues.

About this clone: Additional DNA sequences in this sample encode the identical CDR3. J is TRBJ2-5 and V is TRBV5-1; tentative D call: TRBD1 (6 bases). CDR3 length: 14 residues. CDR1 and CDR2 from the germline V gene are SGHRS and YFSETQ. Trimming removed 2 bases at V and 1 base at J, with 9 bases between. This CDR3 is CASSFSGAQETQYF. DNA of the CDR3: TGCGCCAGCAGCTTTTCAGGGGCCCAAGAGACCCAGTACTTC.

The CDR3 region is CASSGGTGAGYTF. CDR3 bases: TGCGCCAGCAGCGGGGGGACAGGGGCTGGCTACACCTTC. V and J are TRBV5-1 and TRBJ1-2; TRBD1 agrees at 10 bases. The CDR3 sequence is 13 residues long. Trimming removed 4 bases from V and 7 bases from J; junction bases left unmatched: 4. From germline, CDR1 is SGHRS and CDR2 YFSETQ.

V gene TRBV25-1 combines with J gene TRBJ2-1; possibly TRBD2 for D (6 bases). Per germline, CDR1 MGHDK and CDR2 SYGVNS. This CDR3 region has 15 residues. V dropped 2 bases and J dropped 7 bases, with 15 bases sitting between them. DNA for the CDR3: TGTGCCAGCAGTGAACCACGGGAGAGCGGGAATGAGCAGTTCTTC. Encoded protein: CASSEPRESGNEQFF. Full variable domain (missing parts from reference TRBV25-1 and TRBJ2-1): EADIYQTPRYLVIGTGKKITLECSQTMGHDKMYWYQQDPGMELHLIHYSYGVNSTEKGDLSSESTVSRIRTEHFPLTLESARPSHTSQYLCASSEPRESGNEQFFGPGTRLTVL.

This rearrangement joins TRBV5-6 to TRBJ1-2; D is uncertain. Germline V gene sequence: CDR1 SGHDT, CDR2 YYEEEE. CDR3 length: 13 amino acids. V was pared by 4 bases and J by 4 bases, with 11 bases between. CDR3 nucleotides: TGTGCCAGCAGCCAAGGGAGCAGCTATGGCTACACCTTC. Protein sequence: CASSQGSSYGYTF.

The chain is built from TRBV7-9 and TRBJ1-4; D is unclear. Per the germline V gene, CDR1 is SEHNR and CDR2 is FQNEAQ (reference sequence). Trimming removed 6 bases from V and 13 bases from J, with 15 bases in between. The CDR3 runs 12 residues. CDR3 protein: CASSGEGLPLFF. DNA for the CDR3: TGTGCCAGCAGTGGGGAGGGCCTACCACTGTTTTTT.

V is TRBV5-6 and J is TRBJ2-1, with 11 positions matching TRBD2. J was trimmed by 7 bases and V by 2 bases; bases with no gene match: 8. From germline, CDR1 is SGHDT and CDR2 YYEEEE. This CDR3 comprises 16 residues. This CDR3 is CASSLIAGGPQNEQFF. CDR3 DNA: TGTGCCAGCAGCTTAATAGCGGGAGGGCCTCAAAATGAGCAGTTCTTC.

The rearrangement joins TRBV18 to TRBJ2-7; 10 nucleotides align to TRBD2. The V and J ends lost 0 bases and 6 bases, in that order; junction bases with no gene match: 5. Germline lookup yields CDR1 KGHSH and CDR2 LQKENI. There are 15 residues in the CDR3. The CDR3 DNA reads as TGTGCCAGCTCACCACCGAGCGGGAGGGCCCCCGAGCAGTACTTC. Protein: CASSPPSGRAPEQYF.

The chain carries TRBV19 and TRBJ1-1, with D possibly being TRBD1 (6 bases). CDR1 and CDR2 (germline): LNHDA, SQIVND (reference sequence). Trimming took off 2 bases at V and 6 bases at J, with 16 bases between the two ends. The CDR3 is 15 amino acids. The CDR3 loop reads CASSILRQGKAEAFF. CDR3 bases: TGTGCCAGTAGTATACTGAGGCAGGGGAAGGCTGAAGCTTTCTTT.

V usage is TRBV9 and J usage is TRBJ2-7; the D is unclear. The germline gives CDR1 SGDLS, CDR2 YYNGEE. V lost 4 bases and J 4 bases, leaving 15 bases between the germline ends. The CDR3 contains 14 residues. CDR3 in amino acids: CASSPYSVLYEQYF. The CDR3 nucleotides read TGTGCCAGCAGCCCATACTCCGTTCTGTACGAGCAGTACTTC.

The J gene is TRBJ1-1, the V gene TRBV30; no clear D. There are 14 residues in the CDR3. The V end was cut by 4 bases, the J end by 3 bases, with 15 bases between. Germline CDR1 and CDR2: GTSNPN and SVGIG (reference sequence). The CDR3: CAWKSSPGDTEAFF. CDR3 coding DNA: TGTGCCTGGAAATCTTCCCCTGGGGACACTGAAGCTTTCTTT.

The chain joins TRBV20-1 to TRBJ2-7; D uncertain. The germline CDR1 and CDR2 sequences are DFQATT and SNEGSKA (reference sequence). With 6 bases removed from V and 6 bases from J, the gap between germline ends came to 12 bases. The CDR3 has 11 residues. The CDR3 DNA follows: TGCAGTGCCATCGGACCCAGCGAGCAGTACTTC. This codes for CSAIGPSEQYF.